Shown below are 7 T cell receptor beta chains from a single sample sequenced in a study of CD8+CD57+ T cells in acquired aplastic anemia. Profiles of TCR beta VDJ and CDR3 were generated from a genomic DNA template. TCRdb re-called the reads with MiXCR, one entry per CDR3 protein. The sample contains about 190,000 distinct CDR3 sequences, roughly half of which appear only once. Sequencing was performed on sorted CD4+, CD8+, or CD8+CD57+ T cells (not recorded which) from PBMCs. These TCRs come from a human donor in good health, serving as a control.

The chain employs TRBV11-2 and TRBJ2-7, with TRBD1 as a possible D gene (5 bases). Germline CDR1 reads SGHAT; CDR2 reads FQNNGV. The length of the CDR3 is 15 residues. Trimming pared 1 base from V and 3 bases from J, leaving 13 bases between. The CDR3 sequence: CASSLGGGSGYEQYF. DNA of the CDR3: TGTGCCAGCAGCTTAGGGGGCGGCTCTGGCTACGAGCAGTACTTC.

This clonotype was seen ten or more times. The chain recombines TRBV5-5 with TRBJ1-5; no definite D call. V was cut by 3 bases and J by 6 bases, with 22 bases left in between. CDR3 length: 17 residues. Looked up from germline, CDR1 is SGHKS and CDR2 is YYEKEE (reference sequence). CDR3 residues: CASSSRPTGKKSQPQHF. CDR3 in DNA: TGTGCCAGCAGCTCACGACCTACGGGTAAAAAGAGTCAGCCCCAGCATTTT.

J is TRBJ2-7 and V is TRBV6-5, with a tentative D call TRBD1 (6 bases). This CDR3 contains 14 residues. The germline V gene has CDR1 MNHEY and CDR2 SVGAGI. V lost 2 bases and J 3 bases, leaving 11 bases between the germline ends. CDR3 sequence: CASSYVTGDYEQYF. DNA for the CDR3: TGTGCCAGCAGTTACGTGACAGGAGACTACGAGCAGTACTTC.

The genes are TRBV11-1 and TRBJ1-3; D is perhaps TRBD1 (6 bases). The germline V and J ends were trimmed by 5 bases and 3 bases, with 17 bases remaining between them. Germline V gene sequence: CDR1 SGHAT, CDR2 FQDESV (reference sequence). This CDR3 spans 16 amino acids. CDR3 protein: CASSLERGSVGNTIYF. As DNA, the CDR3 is TGTGCCAGCAGCCTTGAAAGGGGGTCGGTTGGAAACACCATATATTTT.

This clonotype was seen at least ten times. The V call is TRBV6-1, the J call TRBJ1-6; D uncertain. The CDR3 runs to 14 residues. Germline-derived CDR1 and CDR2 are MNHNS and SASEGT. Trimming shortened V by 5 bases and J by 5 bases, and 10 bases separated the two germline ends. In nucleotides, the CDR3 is TGTGCCAGCAGTACTCAGCTCCATAATTCACCCCTCCACTTT. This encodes CASSTQLHNSPLHF.

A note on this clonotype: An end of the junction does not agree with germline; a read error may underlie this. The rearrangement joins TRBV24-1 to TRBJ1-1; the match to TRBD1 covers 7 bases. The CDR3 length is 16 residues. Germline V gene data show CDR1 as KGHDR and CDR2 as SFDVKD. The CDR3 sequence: CASSVGPQGVSTEAFF. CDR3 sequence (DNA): TGTGCCAGCAGTGTGGGACCTCAGGGGGTGAGCACTGAAGCTTTCTTT.

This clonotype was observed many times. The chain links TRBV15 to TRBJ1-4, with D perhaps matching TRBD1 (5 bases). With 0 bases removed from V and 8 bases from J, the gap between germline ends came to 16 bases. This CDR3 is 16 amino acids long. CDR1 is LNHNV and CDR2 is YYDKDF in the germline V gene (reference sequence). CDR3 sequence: CATSRETGTYGEKLFF. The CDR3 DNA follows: TGTGCCACCAGCAGAGAAACCGGGACCTATGGGGAAAAACTGTTTTTT.